This T cell receptor (beta chain) derives from a study of blood T cell repertoires in COVID-19. Libraries were prepared by immunoSEQ multiplex PCR; TCRdb keeps only in-frame clonotypes and omits some of them. The table lists about 260,000 clones, 75% to 90% of them singletons. From germline, CDR1 is GTSNPN and CDR2 SVGIG (reference sequence). V was shortened by 4 bases and J by 2 bases, with 9 bases between the two germline ends. The CDR3 covers 12 residues. The sequencing sample was made of peripheral blood. This TCR came from a woman between 45 and 60 years old who had recovered from COVID-19. V and J are TRBV30 and TRBJ2-7; D ambiguous. CDR3 coding DNA: TGTGCCTGGAAAGAGTTGCCCTACGAGCAGTACTTC. Translated: CAWKELPYEQYF.